Each of the 3 T cell receptor beta chains below was sequenced from the same sample in a study of response to subunit inactivated influenza vaccine. TCRdb reprocessed the RT-PCR reads with MiXCR, giving one entry per CDR3 protein. The data show some 550,000 distinct CDR3 sequences, approximately 20% seen once. These data were also filed under a second study, of T cells expressing NK-cell markers. As that study records: Making the TCR beta cDNA relied on 5'RACE template switching with UMIs.

Here the sequenced sample was CD4+ T cells sorted from PBMCs, taken approximately 13 days after vaccination. All receptors come from a man aged 50 to 60 who received an inactivated influenza vaccine.

The V and J genes are TRBV10-3 and TRBJ2-3; 8 bases line up with TRBD2. The CDR3 covers 15 residues. With V trimmed by 6 bases and J by 0 bases, 5 bases remained unmatched. Germline lookup yields CDR1 ENHRY and CDR2 SYGVKD. The CDR3 spells CAISVAGISTDTQYF. The CDR3 DNA follows: TGTGCCATCAGCGTAGCGGGAATCAGCACAGATACGCAGTATTTT.

This clonotype was counted between two and nine times. The chain has TRBV5-1 and TRBJ1-5; the D is unclear. The CDR3 has 15 residues. Trimming left V 0 bases short and J 4 bases short, with 11 bases between. Germline values: CDR1 SGHRS, CDR2 YFSETQ. The CDR3 sequence: CASSLAGSLNQPQHF. The CDR3 bases are TGCGCCAGCAGCTTGGCCGGGTCACTTAATCAGCCCCAGCATTTT.

The genes are TRBV20-1 and TRBJ1-1, with D possibly matching TRBD1 (6 bases). The CDR3 spans 15 residues. Per the germline V gene, CDR1 is DFQATT and CDR2 is SNEGSKA (reference sequence). Trimming stripped 6 bases from V and 1 base from J, with 18 bases between. In nucleotides, the CDR3 is TGCAGTGCAACCGGGGGGGCAGCGCAGAACACTGAAGCTTTCTTT. It specifies CSATGGAAQNTEAFF.